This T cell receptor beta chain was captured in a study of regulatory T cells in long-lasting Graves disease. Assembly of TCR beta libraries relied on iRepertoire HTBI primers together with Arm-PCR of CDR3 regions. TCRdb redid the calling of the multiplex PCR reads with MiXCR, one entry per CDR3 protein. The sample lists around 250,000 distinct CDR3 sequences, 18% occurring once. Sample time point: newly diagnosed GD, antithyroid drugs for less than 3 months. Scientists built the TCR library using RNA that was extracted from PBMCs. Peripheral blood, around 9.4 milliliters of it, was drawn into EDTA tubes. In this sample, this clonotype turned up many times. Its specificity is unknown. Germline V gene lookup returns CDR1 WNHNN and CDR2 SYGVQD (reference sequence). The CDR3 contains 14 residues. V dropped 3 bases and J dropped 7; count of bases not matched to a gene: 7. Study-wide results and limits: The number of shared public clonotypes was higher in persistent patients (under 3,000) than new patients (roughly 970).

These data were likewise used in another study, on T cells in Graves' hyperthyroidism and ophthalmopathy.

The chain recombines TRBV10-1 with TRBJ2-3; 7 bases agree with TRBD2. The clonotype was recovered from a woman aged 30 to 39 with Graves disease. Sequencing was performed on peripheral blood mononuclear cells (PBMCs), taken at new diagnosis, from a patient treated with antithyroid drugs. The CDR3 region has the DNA TGCGCCAGCAGTGATTCCCGACTAGCCCATACGCAGTATTTT. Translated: CASSDSRLAHTQYF.